The rows below give T cell receptor beta chains drawn from one sample of a study of cytomegalovirus exposure and HLA in healthy donors. This table comes from immunoSEQ multiplex PCR, and its TCRdb copy is limited to in-frame clones, with some not included. The sample consists of 150,000 to 180,000 clones, under 85% of them appearing once. Sequencing was performed on PBMCs. Receptors were obtained from a man between 18 and 35 years old in good health and CMV-seronegative. CDR3s include the opening cysteine and the closing phenylalanine or tryptophan. The D gene is left open where the match is weak. Clone size appears in some rows only: once, few, many, or a class for an expanded clone.

D gene,V gene,clone size,J gene,CDR3 DNA,CDR3 protein
.,TRBV2,.,TRBJ1-3,TGTGCCAGCATCACGACAGACTCTGGAAACACCATATATTTT,CASITTDSGNTIYF
.,TRBV10-1,.,TRBJ2-2,TGCGCCAGCAGTGAGATTGGTTATTATTCGGCCGGGGAGCTGTTTTTT,CASSEIGYYSAGELFF
.,TRBV19,.,TRBJ2-3,TGTGCCAGTACTCGATCACAGGGTATAATCAGCACAGATACGCAGTATTTT,CASTRSQGIISTDTQYF
.,TRBV27,.,TRBJ2-2,TGTGCCAGCAGTACAGGGTGGACTGCGAACACCGGGGAGCTGTTTTTT,CASSTGWTANTGELFF
TRBD1,TRBV28,.,TRBJ1-4,TGTGCCAGCAGTCCCCGGACAGGGCACAATGAAAAACTGTTTTTT,CASSPRTGHNEKLFF
.,TRBV9,once,TRBJ1-1,TGTGCCAGCAGCGCCGAAACAGGGACGAACACTGAAGCTTTCTTT,CASSAETGTNTEAFF
.,TRBV7-9,.,TRBJ1-2,TGTGCCAGCGCTATATTTGACAGGTCTCCCTATGGCTACACCTTC,CASAIFDRSPYGYTF
TRBD1,TRBV10-3,few,TRBJ1-6,TGTGCCATCAGTGAGGAAGACAGGGGCAATTCACCCCTCCACTTT,CAISEEDRGNSPLHF
.,TRBV7-3,.,TRBJ2-6,TGTGCCAGCAGCTTAAGACTAACGGCCGGGGGTGCAGGGGCCAACGTCCTGACTTTC,CASSLRLTAGGAGANVLTF
TRBD1,TRBV2,.,TRBJ2-1,TGTGCCAGCAGTGAACAGGGGACAGGGGTTCTGGATGAGCAGTTCTTC,CASSEQGTGVLDEQFF
.,TRBV4-1,.,TRBJ2-2,TGCGCCAGCAGCCAAAGGCAGGCAGGTGACACCGGGGAGCTGTTTTTT,CASSQRQAGDTGELFF